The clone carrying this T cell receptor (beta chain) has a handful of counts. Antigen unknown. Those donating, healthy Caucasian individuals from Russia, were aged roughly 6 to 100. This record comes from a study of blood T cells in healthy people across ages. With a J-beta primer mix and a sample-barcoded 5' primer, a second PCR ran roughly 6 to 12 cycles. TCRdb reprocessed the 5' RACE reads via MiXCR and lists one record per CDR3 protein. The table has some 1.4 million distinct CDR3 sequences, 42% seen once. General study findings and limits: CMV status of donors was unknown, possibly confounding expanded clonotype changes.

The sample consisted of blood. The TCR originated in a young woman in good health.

This CDR3 is CASSEGRADYGYTF. The CDR3 DNA follows: TGTGCCAGCAGTGAGGGTCGGGCGGACTATGGCTACACCTTC. The genes are TRBV6-4 and TRBJ1-2; the D is unclear. Germline CDR1 is MRHNA and CDR2 is SNTAGT. CDR3 length: 14 amino acids. The V and J ends lost 3 bases and 3 bases respectively, with 11 bases between them.